These 27 T cell receptor beta chains were all obtained from the same sample, sequenced in a study of cytomegalovirus exposure and HLA in healthy donors. PCR involved 60 Vbeta and 13 Jbeta primers. The protocol was immunoSEQ multiplex PCR, while the TCRdb copy is restricted to in-frame clones and leaves out a portion. This sample's table has 60,000 or so clones. Material: PBMCs. The receptors were gathered from a man aged 50 to 59 in good health and CMV-seropositive.

The J gene is TRBJ1-1, the V gene TRBV5-1; TRBD1 aligns across 10 bases. The length of the CDR3 is 18 residues. Looked up from germline, CDR1 is SGHRS and CDR2 is YFSETQ. The V segment lost 4 bases and the J segment 0 bases; nucleotides outside the gene matches: 12. CDR3 DNA sequence: TGCGCCAGCAGCCCCCGGGACAGGGGTACCGCTATGAACACTGAAGCTTTCTTT. This encodes CASSPRDRGTAMNTEAFF.

The CDR3 bases are TGTGCCAGCAATCTAGCGGGGGTGGAGACCCAGTACTTC. Amino acid sequence: CASNLAGVETQYF. The chain is built from TRBV2 and TRBJ2-5; 10 nucleotides align to TRBD2. Germline lookup yields CDR1 SNHLY and CDR2 FYNNEI. Trimming removed 7 bases from V and 5 bases from J; junction bases left unmatched: 4. This CDR3 spans 13 amino acids.

The chain has TRBV7-2 and TRBJ1-4, with 7 bases identical to TRBD1. The V segment lost 2 bases and the J segment 1 base; nucleotides outside the gene matches: 4. The CDR3 loop spans 16 amino acids. The germline CDR1 and CDR2 sequences are SGHTA and FQGNSA. CDR3 residues: CASSLYQGVTNEKLFF. CDR3 bases: TGTGCCAGCAGCTTATACCAGGGGGTAACTAATGAAAAACTGTTTTTT.

This chain joins TRBV19 and TRBJ2-1; TRBD1 matches 8 bases. The J segment lost 0 bases and the V segment lost 7 bases, leaving 8 bases of the junction unmatched. Germline values: CDR1 LNHDA, CDR2 SQIVND (reference sequence). This CDR3 is built from 16 residues. CDR3 protein: CASIRDRPSSYNEQFF. In DNA form, the CDR3 reads TGTGCCAGTATCCGGGACAGGCCTAGCTCCTACAATGAGCAGTTCTTC.

The rearrangement links TRBV18 to TRBJ2-3, with D possibly TRBD2 on 6 matching bases. V was cut by 3 bases and J by 6 bases, with 7 bases left in between. CDR1 is KGHSH and CDR2 is LQKENI in the germline V gene. CDR3 length: 12 residues. The CDR3 region has the DNA TGTGCCAGCTCACCCCGGGGGGATACGCAGTATTTT. Translating gives CASSPRGDTQYF. The complete variable domain, with remaining parts taken from reference TRBV18 and TRBJ2-3, reads NAGVMQNPRHLVRRRGQEARLRCSPMKGHSHVYWYRQLPEEGLKFMVYLQKENIIDESGMPKERFSAEFPKEGPSILRIQQVVRGDSAAYFCASSPRGDTQYFGPGTRLTVL.

V usage is TRBV6-1 and J usage is TRBJ2-1; 9 bases are shared with TRBD1. The CDR3 loop spans 15 amino acids. Germline loops: CDR1 MNHNS, CDR2 SASEGT. With 4 bases clipped from V and 3 bases from J, the junction kept 4 bases outside the gene matches. In DNA form, the CDR3 reads TGTGCCAGCAGTGGCCGGGACAGGGTCTACAATGAGCAGTTCTTC. Its translation is CASSGRDRVYNEQFF.

The chain is built from TRBV5-7 and TRBJ1-5; 7 bases match TRBD1. TRBV5-7 is filed as an ORF, its function uncertain. The J segment lost 0 bases and the V segment lost 0 bases, leaving 3 bases of the junction unmatched. The CDR3 is made up of 16 amino acids. For the CDR3, the DNA is TGTGCCAGCAGCTTGGGCAGGGGGGATAGCAATCAGCCCCAGCATTTT. Its translation: CASSLGRGDSNQPQHF.

V and J are TRBV6-5 and TRBJ1-2; a possible D gene is TRBD1 (5 bases). The CDR3 contains 15 residues. Trimming shortened V by 2 bases and J by 1 base, and 11 bases separated the two germline ends. Per germline, CDR1 MNHEY and CDR2 SVGAGI. The CDR3 DNA is TGTGCCAGCAGTTACACGCACAGGCTTAACTATGGCTACACCTTC. Protein sequence: CASSYTHRLNYGYTF.

The chain recombines TRBV4-3 with TRBJ2-5; 7 positions agree with TRBD1. CDR3 length: 15 residues. Germline loops: CDR1 LGHNA, CDR2 YSLEER. Trimming cost V 1 base and J 2 bases; bases outside gene matches: 4. Here the CDR3 reads CASSQGDRAQETQYF. In DNA form, the CDR3 reads TGCGCCAGCAGCCAAGGAGACAGGGCTCAAGAGACCCAGTACTTC.

V gene TRBV4-3 combines with J gene TRBJ2-7, with TRBD1 identical over 8 bases. CDR3 length: 15 amino acids. V lost 4 bases and J lost 2; bases outside the gene matches: 7. Per germline, CDR1 LGHNA and CDR2 YSLEER. As DNA, the CDR3 is TGCGCCAGCAGCCTATACGGGACAGGAGCCTACGAGCAGTACTTC. Amino acid sequence: CASSLYGTGAYEQYF.

The genes are TRBV4-2 and TRBJ1-3; D is possibly TRBD1 (6 bases). The CDR3 extends over 16 amino acids. CDR1 and CDR2 from the germline V gene are LGHNA and YNFKEQ. V dropped 1 base and J dropped 4 bases, with 14 bases sitting between them. The CDR3 region is CASSQAGGHLGNTIYF. CDR3 sequence (DNA): TGTGCCAGCAGCCAAGCTGGGGGCCACCTCGGAAACACCATATATTTT.

The chain carries TRBV5-6 and TRBJ1-2; weak D call: TRBD1 (6 bases). With 2 bases removed from V and 8 bases from J, the gap between germline ends came to 13 bases. This CDR3 is built from 13 residues. CDR1 and CDR2 (germline): SGHDT, YYEEEE. The CDR3 protein is CASSFGRDTGYTF. Written as DNA, the CDR3 is TGTGCCAGCAGCTTCGGACGGGACACGGGCTACACCTTC.

The CDR3, as DNA: TGTGCCAGCAGCTTAGGTACGGGACAGATCACTGAAGCTTTCTTT. Protein sequence: CASSLGTGQITEAFF. V gene TRBV11-2 combines with J gene TRBJ1-1; TRBD1 agrees at 7 bases. V was pared by 1 base and J by 4 bases, with 6 bases of the junction left unmatched. The CDR3 has 15 residues. Germline V gene data show CDR1 as SGHAT and CDR2 as FQNNGV.

This sequence joins TRBV11-2 and TRBJ1-1, with TRBD1 as a possible D gene (6 bases). The CDR3 is 14 residues long. V lost 7 bases to trimming and J lost 5 bases, with 17 bases between them. Germline assignment: CDR1 SGHAT and CDR2 FQNNGV. The CDR3 DNA reads TGTGCCAGCACCCCTGGGGGGGCAGGAACTGAAGCTTTCTTT. Its protein product is CASTPGGAGTEAFF.

The CDR3 here is CASSPTGTGANVLTF. CDR3 in DNA: TGCGCCAGCAGCCCGACAGGGACTGGGGCCAACGTCCTGACTTTC. The rearrangement links TRBV4-1 to TRBJ2-6, with 7 bases that match TRBD1. The junction had 2 bases not matched to a gene; V was cut back by 4 bases and J by 2 bases. This CDR3 has 15 residues. CDR1 is MGHRA and CDR2 is YSYEKL in the germline V gene.

The J gene is TRBJ1-6, the V gene TRBV18; D is undetermined. The CDR3 is 14 amino acids. V lost 2 bases, J lost 10 bases, and 12 bases lay in between. Germline V gene lookup returns CDR1 KGHSH and CDR2 LQKENI. The CDR3 is CASSPSRQPSPLHF. CDR3 nucleotide sequence: TGTGCCAGCTCACCAAGCAGGCAACCCTCACCCCTCCACTTT. The entire variable domain, with the rest obtained from reference TRBV18 and TRBJ1-6, is as follows: NAGVMQNPRHLVRRRGQEARLRCSPMKGHSHVYWYRQLPEEGLKFMVYLQKENIIDESGMPKERFSAEFPKEGPSILRIQQVVRGDSAAYFCASSPSRQPSPLHFGNGTRLTVT.

The chain links TRBV6-5 to TRBJ2-7; TRBD1 might be the D (6 bases). Trimming cost V 0 bases and J 2 bases, with 11 bases left between them. The CDR3 contains 15 residues. The germline gives CDR1 MNHEY, CDR2 SVGAGI. The CDR3 DNA reads as TGTGCCAGCAGTTACTCGTCGGCAGGGGCCTACGAGCAGTACTTC. Residues: CASSYSSAGAYEQYF.

The chain joins TRBV18 to TRBJ1-2; D call uncertain. Germline CDR1 is KGHSH and CDR2 is LQKENI. V gave up 5 bases and J gave up 8 bases, with 12 bases separating them. The CDR3 spans 12 residues. In nucleotides, the CDR3 is TGTGCCAGCTCAAAAGAGACTTTAGGCTACACCTTC. Its translation: CASSKETLGYTF.

This chain uses TRBV29-1 with TRBJ2-7; 7 bases are shared with TRBD2. This CDR3 is 14 amino acids long. After removal of 3 bases from V and 3 bases from J, the junction contained 8 bases not matched to a gene. Germline V gives CDR1 SQVTM, CDR2 ANQGSEA. The CDR3 reads CSVDGGGKGYEQYF. CDR3 sequence (DNA): TGCAGCGTTGACGGCGGGGGTAAAGGCTACGAGCAGTACTTC.

The rearrangement uses TRBV6-5 and TRBJ1-2; 8 bases are a match to TRBD1. CDR1 is MNHEY and CDR2 is SVGAGI in the germline V gene. The CDR3 extends over 14 amino acids. Unmatched junction bases numbered 2, after V lost 0 bases and J lost 5 bases. The CDR3 spells CASSYSGQAYGYTF. In nucleotides, the CDR3 is TGTGCCAGCAGTTACTCGGGACAGGCATATGGCTACACCTTC.

The CDR3 loop is CASGQGKETQYF. The CDR3, as DNA: TGTGCCAGCGGGCAGGGGAAGGAGACCCAGTACTTC. The rearrangement uses TRBV6-5 and TRBJ2-5; possible D gene TRBD1, 6 bases. The V gene lost 8 bases and the J gene lost 5 bases, with 12 bases spanning the gap. From germline, CDR1 is MNHEY and CDR2 SVGAGI. The CDR3 is 12 amino acids.

The J gene is TRBJ1-6, the V gene TRBV5-6; tentative D call: TRBD1 (6 bases). Per germline, CDR1 SGHDT and CDR2 YYEEEE. The CDR3 sequence is 15 residues long. Trimming took 2 bases from V and 7 from J, leaving 13 bases between them. CDR3 nucleotide sequence: TGTGCCAGCAGCTTCTCAGGACAGCTAAATTCACCCCTCCACTTT. Translation: CASSFSGQLNSPLHF.

The chain employs TRBV7-2 and TRBJ2-7, with 8 bases matching TRBD1. Germline V gives CDR1 SGHTA, CDR2 FQGNSA. J lost 7 bases, V lost 1 base, and 6 bases had no gene match. This CDR3 comprises 14 residues. The CDR3 DNA reads as TGTGCCAGCAGCTTAGACAGGGGGTGGGGGGAGCAGTACTTC. It codes for CASSLDRGWGEQYF.

The chain joins TRBV28 to TRBJ2-7; TRBD2 might be the D (6 bases). The CDR3 has 15 residues. Trimming removed 4 bases at V and 5 bases at J, with 18 bases between. Germline lookup yields CDR1 MDHEN and CDR2 SYDVKM. Written as DNA, the CDR3 is TGTGCCAGCAGTTCTTCCGCGGCGGGATCAAACGAGCAGTACTTC. Amino acids: CASSSSAAGSNEQYF.

The chain couples TRBV5-5 to TRBJ1-4; perhaps TRBD1 as D (5 bases). The CDR3 length is 15 residues. V was cut by 1 base and J by 7 bases, with 14 bases left in between. Germline assignment: CDR1 SGHKS and CDR2 YYEKEE (reference sequence). DNA of the CDR3: TGTGCCAGCAGCTTGTGGGGGGAAGTCGGTGAAAAACTGTTTTTT. Amino acids: CASSLWGEVGEKLFF.

The gene calls are TRBV29-1 and TRBJ1-2; D is perhaps TRBD1 (5 bases). This CDR3 comprises 15 residues. V was shortened by 7 bases and J by 1 base, with 19 bases between the two germline ends. CDR1 is SQVTM and CDR2 is ANQGSEA in the germline V gene. The CDR3 sequence: CSAVDLSRVNYGYTF. The CDR3 region has the DNA TGCAGCGCCGTGGATCTTTCCAGGGTTAACTATGGCTACACCTTC.

The rearrangement joins TRBV28 to TRBJ2-2, with a tentative D call TRBD2 (6 bases). V was pared by 10 bases and J by 1 base, with 13 bases between. This CDR3 spans 14 amino acids. Germline assignment: CDR1 MDHEN and CDR2 SYDVKM. CDR3 DNA sequence: TGTGCCACCCAAAAGGAGGGGAACACCGGGGAGCTGTTTTTT. Its translation: CATQKEGNTGELFF. Filled out from reference TRBV28 and TRBJ2-2, the complete variable domain reads DVKVTQSSRYLVKRTGEKVFLECVQDMDHENMFWYRQDPGLGLRLIYFSYDVKMKEKGDIPEGYSVSREKKERFSLILESASTNQTSMYLCATQKEGNTGELFFGEGSRLTVL.